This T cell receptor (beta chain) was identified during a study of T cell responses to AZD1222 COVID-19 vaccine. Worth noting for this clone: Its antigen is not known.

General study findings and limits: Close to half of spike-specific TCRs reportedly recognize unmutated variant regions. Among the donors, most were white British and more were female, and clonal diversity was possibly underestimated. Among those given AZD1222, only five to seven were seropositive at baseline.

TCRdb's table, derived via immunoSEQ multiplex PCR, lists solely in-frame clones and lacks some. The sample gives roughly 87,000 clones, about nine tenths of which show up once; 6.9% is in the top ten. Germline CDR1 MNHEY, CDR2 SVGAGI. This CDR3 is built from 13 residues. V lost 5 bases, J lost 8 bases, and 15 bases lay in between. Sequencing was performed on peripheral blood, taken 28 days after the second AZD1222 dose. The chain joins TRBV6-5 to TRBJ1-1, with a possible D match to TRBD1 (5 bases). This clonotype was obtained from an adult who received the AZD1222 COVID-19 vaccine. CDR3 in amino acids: CASSNPQGGEAFF. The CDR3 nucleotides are TGTGCCAGCAGTAACCCGCAGGGCGGCGAAGCTTTCTTT.